The present T cell receptor (beta chain) was sequenced within a study of T-cell memory formation after mild COVID-19. The TCR alpha and TCR beta cDNA libraries, bearing sample barcodes and UMIs, were generated by 5'RACE using constant-segment primers. One entry per CDR3 protein, called by TCRdb with MiXCR from the 5' RACE reads. Of some 250,000 distinct CDR3 sequences listed, roughly 10% are singletons. V trimming: 4 bases; J trimming: 0 bases; junction bases outside the gene matches: 11. The CDR3 is 18 amino acids. Germline CDR1 LGHNA, CDR2 YSLEER. Study-wide results and limits: Day 15 to 85 contractors were CD4/CD8 balanced; later expanders leaned CD4+. CD4+ contracting clones lay mainly in CM and EM, CD8+ ones in EMRA. Some clones that responded were present in memory (sampled pre-infection), which suggests cross-reactive memory joined.

As regards this clonotype: Its specificity is unknown.

Material for sequencing was PBMCs or a T cell subset sorted from them (not recorded which). The TCR comes from a man aged 18-30 years who had mild COVID-19 (a few samples of this study predate the infection). Cell type and time point are not known. The chain couples TRBV4-3 to TRBJ2-2; 7 bases match TRBD1. CDR3 residues: CASSLEGAFTANTGELFF. Here the CDR3 DNA reads TGCGCCAGCAGCCTAGAGGGGGCCTTCACCGCGAACACCGGGGAGCTGTTTTTT.